This TCR beta chain was observed in a study of blood T cell repertoires in COVID-19. Study-wide background: Both acute and convalescent COVID-19 samples were obtained from the United States, Italy and Spain.

Using immunoSEQ multiplex PCR, the repertoire was profiled, and TCRdb retains in-frame clones only, with some absent. The data show hundreds of thousands of clones, approximately 90% seen once. Germline V lookup: CDR1 LGHDT, CDR2 YNNKEL (reference sequence). The CDR3 covers 17 residues. Losses at the gene ends were 4 bases for V and 3 bases for J; bases not matched to a gene: 8. The TCR comes from a man under 40 who had recovered from COVID-19. The V call is TRBV3-1 (or the pseudogene TRBV3-2), the J call TRBJ2-6; 8 bases align to TRBD1. The sample consisted of PBMCs or T cells enriched from blood (not recorded which). This chain's CDR3 is CASSLDRGEVGANVLTF. The CDR3 nucleotides read TGTGCCAGCAGCCTAGACAGGGGAGAAGTTGGGGCCAACGTCCTGACTTTC.